This note documents a single TCR beta chain sequence. Its target is not known. This sample stems from a study of T-cell memory formation after mild COVID-19. V lost 6 bases to trimming and J lost 0 bases, with 9 bases between them. The CDR3 is made up of 14 amino acids. Germline-derived CDR1 and CDR2 are SGHAT and FQNNGV. Each CDR3 protein is one row after TCRdb ran MiXCR on the 5' RACE reads. Among 250,000 to 300,000 distinct CDR3 sequences, more than 15% were seen once, and the ten largest hold about 21%. Study observations and caveats: Some SARS-CoV-2-responding clones were already detected in memory before infection.

This TCR derives from a man between 18 and 35 years old who had mild COVID-19 (a few samples of this study predate the infection). Cell type and time point are not known. Sequenced material: PBMCs or a T cell subset sorted from them (not recorded which). V gene TRBV11-2 combines with J gene TRBJ2-1; D remains ambiguous. The CDR3 region is CASRGRSSYNEQFF. For the CDR3, the DNA is TGTGCCAGCAGGGGTCGGAGCTCCTACAATGAGCAGTTCTTC.